The clone carrying this TCR beta chain occurred once. Assay: immunoSEQ multiplex PCR; the TCRdb copy retains only in-frame clones and omits some. The table records about 51,000 clones, about 92% of them present only once. This CDR3 is built from 15 residues. Per germline, CDR1 SNHLY and CDR2 FYNNEI. The trim removed 6 bases at V and 2 bases at J, leaving 6 bases unmatched. This sample is drawn from a study of T cell changes during pregnancy in multiple sclerosis. This receptor was taken from a female donor with multiple sclerosis, enrolled in a pregnancy study. The sequencing here drew on CD4+ T cells from peripheral blood mononuclear cells, taken in the third trimester of pregnancy. This sequence joins TRBV2 and TRBJ2-7; 11 positions match TRBD2. CDR3 loop: CASRERLAGTYEQYF. The DNA for the CDR3 is TGTGCCAGCAGGGAGCGACTAGCGGGAACCTACGAGCAGTACTTC.